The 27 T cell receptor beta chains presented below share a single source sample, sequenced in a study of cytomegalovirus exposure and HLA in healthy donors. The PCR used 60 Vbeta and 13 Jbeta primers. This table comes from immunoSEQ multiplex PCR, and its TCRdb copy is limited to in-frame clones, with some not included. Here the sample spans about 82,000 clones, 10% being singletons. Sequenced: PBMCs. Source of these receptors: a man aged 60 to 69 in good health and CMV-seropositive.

CDR3 amino acids: CASSRGGSNQPQHF. CDR3 nucleotides: TGTGCCAGCAGCCGAGGAGGGAGCAATCAGCCCCAGCATTTT. The chain uses TRBV6-5 and TRBJ1-5; D is uncertain. Germline CDR1 reads MNHEY; CDR2 reads SVGAGI. The V end was cut by 6 bases, the J end by 1 base, with 10 bases between. CDR3 length: 14 amino acids.

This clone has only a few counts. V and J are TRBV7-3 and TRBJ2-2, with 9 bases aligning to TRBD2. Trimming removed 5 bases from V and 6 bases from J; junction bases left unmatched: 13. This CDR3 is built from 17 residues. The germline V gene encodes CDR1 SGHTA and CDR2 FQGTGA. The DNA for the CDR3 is TGTGCCAGCAGCCCGCAAGGGGGACTAGCCAATCCCGGGGAGCTGTTTTTT. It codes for CASSPQGGLANPGELFF.

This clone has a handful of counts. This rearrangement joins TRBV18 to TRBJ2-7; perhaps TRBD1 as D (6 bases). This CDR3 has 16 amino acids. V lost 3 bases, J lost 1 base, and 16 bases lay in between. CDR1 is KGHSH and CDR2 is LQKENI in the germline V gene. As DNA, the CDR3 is TGTGCCAGCTCACCTAGCAGGGGCGCATTTTCCTACGAGCAGTACGTC. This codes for CASSPSRGAFSYEQYV.

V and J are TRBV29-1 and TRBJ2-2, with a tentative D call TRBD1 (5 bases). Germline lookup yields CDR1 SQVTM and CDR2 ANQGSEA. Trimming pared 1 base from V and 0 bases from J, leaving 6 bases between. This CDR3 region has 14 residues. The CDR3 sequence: CSVEAGTNTGELFF. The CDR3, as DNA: TGCAGCGTTGAAGCAGGGACGAACACCGGGGAGCTGTTTTTT.

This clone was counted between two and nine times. The CDR3 DNA is TGTGCCAGCAGCTCCCGTGGACTAGCGGGAGGGGAGCAGTTCTTC. This codes for CASSSRGLAGGEQFF. The chain combines TRBV7-2 with TRBJ2-1, with 15 nucleotides matching TRBD2. The CDR3 extends over 15 amino acids. Germline V CDR1 and CDR2: SGHTA, FQGNSA. V trimming: 4 bases; J trimming: 10 bases; junction bases outside the gene matches: 5.

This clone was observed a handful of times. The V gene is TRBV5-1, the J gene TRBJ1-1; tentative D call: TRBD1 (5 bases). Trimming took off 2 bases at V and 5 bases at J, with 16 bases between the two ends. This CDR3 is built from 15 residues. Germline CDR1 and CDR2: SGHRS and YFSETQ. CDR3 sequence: CASSFVSGEGTEAFF. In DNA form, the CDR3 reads TGCGCCAGCAGCTTTGTGTCGGGAGAGGGGACTGAAGCTTTCTTT.

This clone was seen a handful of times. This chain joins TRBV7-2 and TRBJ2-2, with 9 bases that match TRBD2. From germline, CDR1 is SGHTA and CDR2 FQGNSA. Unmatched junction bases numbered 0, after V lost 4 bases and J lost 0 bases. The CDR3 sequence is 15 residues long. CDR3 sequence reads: CASSSSGANTGELFF. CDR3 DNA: TGTGCCAGCAGCTCTAGCGGGGCGAACACCGGGGAGCTGTTTTTT.

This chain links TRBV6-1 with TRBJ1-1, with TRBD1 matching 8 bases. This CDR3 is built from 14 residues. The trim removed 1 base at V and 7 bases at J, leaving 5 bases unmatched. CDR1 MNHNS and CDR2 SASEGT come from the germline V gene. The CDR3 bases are TGTGCCAGCAGTGAAGGGAGACAGGGGTTTGAAGCTTTCTTT. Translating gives CASSEGRQGFEAFF.

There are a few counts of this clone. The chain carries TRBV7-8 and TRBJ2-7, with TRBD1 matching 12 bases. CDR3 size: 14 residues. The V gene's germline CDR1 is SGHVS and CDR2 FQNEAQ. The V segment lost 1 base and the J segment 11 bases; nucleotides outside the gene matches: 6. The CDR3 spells CASSLDGDRGRKYF. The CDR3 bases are TGTGCCAGCAGCTTAGACGGGGACAGGGGGCGTAAGTACTTC.

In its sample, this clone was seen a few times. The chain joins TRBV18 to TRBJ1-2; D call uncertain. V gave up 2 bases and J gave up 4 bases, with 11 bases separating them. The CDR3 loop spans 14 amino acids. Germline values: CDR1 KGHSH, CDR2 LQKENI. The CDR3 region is CASSPSGSGYGYTF. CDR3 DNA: TGTGCCAGCTCACCATCCGGCTCGGGCTATGGCTACACCTTC.

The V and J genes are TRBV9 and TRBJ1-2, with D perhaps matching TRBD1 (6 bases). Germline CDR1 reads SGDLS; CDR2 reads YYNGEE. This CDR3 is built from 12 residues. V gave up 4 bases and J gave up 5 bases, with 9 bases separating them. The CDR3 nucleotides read TGTGCCAGCAGCCCGGACAGTTATGGCTACACCTTC. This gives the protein CASSPDSYGYTF.

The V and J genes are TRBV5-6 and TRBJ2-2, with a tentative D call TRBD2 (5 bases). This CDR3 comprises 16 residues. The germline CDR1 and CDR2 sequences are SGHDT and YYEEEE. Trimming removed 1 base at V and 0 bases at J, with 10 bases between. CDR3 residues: CASSLRSGSNTGELFF. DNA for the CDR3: TGTGCCAGCAGCTTGCGGAGCGGTTCGAACACCGGGGAGCTGTTTTTT.

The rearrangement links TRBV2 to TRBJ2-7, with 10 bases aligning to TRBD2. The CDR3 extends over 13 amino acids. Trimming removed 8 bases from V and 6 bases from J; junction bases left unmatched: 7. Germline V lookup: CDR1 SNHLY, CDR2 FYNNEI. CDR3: CASGRLAGLEQYF. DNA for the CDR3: TGTGCCAGCGGGAGACTAGCGGGTCTCGAGCAGTACTTC.

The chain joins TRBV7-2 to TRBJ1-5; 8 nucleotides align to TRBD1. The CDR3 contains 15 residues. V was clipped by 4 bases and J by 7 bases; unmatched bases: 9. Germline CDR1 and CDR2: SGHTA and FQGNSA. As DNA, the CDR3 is TGTGCCAGCAGCTCCTCCAGGGGGCTGTCACAGCCCCAGCATTTT. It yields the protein CASSSSRGLSQPQHF.

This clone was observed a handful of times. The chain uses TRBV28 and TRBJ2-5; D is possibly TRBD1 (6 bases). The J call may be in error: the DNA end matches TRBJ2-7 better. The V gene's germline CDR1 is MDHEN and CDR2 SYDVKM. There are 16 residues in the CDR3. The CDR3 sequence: CASSHPRGRGSYEQYF. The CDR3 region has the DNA TGTGCCAGCAGTCATCCCAGGGGTCGGGGTTCCTACGAGCAGTACTTC.

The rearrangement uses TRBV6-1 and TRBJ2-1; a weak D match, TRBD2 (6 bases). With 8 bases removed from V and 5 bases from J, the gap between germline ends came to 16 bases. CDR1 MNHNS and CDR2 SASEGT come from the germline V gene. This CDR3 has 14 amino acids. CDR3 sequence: CASGRLVENNEQFF. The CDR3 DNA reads TGTGCCAGCGGACGACTAGTAGAGAACAATGAGCAGTTCTTC.

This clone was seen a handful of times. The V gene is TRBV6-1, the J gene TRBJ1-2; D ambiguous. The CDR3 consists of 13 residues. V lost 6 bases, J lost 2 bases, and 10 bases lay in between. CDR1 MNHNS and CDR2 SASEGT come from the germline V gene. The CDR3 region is CASRDIGNYGYTF. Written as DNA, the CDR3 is TGTGCCAGCAGAGACATCGGCAACTATGGCTACACCTTC.

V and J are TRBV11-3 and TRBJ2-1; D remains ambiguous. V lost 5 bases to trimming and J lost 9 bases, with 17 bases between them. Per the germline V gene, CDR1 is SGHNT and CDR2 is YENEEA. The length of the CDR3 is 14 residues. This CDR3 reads CASSPDFGVGEQFF. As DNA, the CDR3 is TGTGCCAGCAGCCCAGACTTTGGCGTCGGTGAGCAGTTCTTC.

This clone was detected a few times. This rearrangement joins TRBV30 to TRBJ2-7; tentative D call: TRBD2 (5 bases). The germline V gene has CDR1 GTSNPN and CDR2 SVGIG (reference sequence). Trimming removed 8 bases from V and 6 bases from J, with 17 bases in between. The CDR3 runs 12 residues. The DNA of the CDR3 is TGTGCCATCGGACGAGGGCGGCCCGAGCAGTACTTC. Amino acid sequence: CAIGRGRPEQYF.

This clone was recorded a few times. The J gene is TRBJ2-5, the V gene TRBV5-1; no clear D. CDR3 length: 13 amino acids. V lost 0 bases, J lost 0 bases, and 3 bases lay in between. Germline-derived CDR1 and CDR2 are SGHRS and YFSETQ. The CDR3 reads CASSLADQETQYF. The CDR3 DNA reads TGCGCCAGCAGCTTGGCGGACCAAGAGACCCAGTACTTC.

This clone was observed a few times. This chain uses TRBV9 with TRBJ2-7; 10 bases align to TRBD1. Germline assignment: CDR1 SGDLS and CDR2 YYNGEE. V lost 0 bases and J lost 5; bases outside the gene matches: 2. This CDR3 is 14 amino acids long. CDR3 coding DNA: TGTGCCAGCAGCGTAGACGGACAGGGGGACGAGCAGTACTTC. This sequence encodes CASSVDGQGDEQYF.

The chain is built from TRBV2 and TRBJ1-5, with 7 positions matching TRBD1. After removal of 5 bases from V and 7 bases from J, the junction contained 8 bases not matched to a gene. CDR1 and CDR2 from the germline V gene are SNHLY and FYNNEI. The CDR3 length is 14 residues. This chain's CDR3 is CASSQTGPPQPQHF. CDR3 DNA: TGTGCCAGCAGTCAGACAGGGCCCCCCCAGCCCCAGCATTTT.

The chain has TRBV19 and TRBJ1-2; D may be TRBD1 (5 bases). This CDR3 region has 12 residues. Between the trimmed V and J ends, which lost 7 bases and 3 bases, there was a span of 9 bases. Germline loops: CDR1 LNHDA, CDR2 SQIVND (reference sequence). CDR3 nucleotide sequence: TGTGCCAGTACTACAGGTTACTATGGCTACACCTTC. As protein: CASTTGYYGYTF.

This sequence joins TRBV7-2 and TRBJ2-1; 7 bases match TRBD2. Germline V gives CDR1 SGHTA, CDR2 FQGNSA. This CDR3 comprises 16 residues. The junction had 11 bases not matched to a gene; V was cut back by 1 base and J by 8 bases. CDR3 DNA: TGTGCCAGCAGCTTAGGGGCGAGCGGGGCTGGCGATGAGCAGTTCTTC. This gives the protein CASSLGASGAGDEQFF. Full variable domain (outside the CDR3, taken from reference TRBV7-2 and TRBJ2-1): GAGVSQSPSNKVTEKGKDVELRCDPISGHTALYWYRQSLGQGLEFLIYFQGNSAPDKSGLPSDRFSAERTGGSVSTLTIQRTQQEDSAVYLCASSLGASGAGDEQFFGPGTRLTVL.

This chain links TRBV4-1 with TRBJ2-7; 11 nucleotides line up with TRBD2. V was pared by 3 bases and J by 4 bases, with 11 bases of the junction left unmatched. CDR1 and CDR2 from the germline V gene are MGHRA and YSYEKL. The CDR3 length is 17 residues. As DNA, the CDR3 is TGCGCCAGCAGCCAGTACTCCGGGACTAGCGGAGGTTACGAGCAGTACGTC. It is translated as CASSQYSGTSGGYEQYV.

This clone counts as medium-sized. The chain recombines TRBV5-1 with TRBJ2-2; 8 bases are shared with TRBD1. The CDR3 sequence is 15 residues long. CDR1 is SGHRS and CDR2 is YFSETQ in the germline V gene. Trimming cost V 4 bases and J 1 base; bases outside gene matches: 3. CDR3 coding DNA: TGCGCCAGCAGCATGACAGGGGTGAACACCGGGGAGCTGTTTTTT. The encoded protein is CASSMTGVNTGELFF.

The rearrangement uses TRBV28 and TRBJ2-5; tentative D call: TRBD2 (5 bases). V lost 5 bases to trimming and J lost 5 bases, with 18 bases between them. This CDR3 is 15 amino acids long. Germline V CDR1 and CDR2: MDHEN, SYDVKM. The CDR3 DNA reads TGTGCCAGCAGTCTTACGGGTCCCTCGGGGGAGACCCAGTACTTC. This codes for CASSLTGPSGETQYF. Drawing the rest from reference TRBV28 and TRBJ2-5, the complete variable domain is DVKVTQSSRYLVKRTGEKVFLECVQDMDHENMFWYRQDPGLGLRLIYFSYDVKMKEKGDIPEGYSVSREKKERFSLILESASTNQTSMYLCASSLTGPSGETQYFGPGTRLLVL.